These T cell receptor beta chains were read from a single sample in a study of T-cell memory formation after mild COVID-19. TCRdb fed the 5' RACE reads into MiXCR, producing one record per CDR3 protein. In the table there are over 350,000 distinct CDR3 sequences, around 24% of which are singletons. The sample taken for sequencing was PBMCs or a T cell subset sorted from them (not recorded which). The receptors were sampled from an adult woman who had mild COVID-19 (a few samples of this study predate the infection). Cell type and time point are not known. Each CDR3 is given with its conserved first and last residue. A D gene is named only where the DNA matches it firmly. A row's size may be missing; if present it is once, few, many or a size class.

j_call v_call clone_size d_call cdr3_aa cdr3_nt
TRBJ2-2 TRBV5-1 few . CASRASAINTGELFF TGCGCCAGCAGGGCTAGCGCGATAAACACCGGGGAGCTGTTTTTT
TRBJ2-7 TRBV18 . . CASSPLQGIYEQYF TGTGCCAGCTCACCACTGCAGGGTATCTACGAGCAGTACTTC
TRBJ1-3 TRBV5-1 few . CASSFPGSDTIYF TGCGCCAGCAGCTTCCCAGGGTCGGACACCATATATTTT
TRBJ2-2 TRBV9 few TRBD2 CASSIRREGVGYTGELFF TGTGCCAGCAGCATACGACGGGAGGGAGTCGGGTACACCGGGGAGCTGTTTTTT
TRBJ2-3 TRBV15 few . CATSQNFVGGQSTDTQYF TGTGCCACCAGTCAGAACTTCGTCGGCGGACAGAGCACAGATACGCAGTATTTT
TRBJ2-1 TRBV12-5 . TRBD2 CASGISGLANEQFF TGTGCTAGTGGTATATCGGGACTAGCCAATGAGCAGTTCTTC
TRBJ2-2 TRBV24-1 . . CATSDLGAGTHQELFF TGTGCCACCAGTGATTTGGGGGCAGGGACACATCAAGAGCTGTTTTTT
TRBJ2-3 TRBV15 few . CATSRDRAMVSDTQYF TGTGCCACCAGCAGAGATCGGGCGATGGTTTCGGATACGCAGTATTTT
TRBJ2-7 TRBV18 few . CASSPRDGDEQYF TGTGCCAGCTCACCCAGAGACGGAGACGAGCAGTACTTC
TRBJ2-7 TRBV10-3 . TRBD2 CATRYGREPSYEQYF TGTGCCACTCGGTATGGGCGGGAGCCCTCCTACGAGCAGTACTTC
TRBJ2-3 TRBV20-1 . . CSASFLGTDTQYF TGCAGTGCTAGCTTCCTGGGCACAGATACGCAGTATTTT
TRBJ1-5 TRBV6-5 . . CASRLIGSNQPQHF TGTGCCAGCAGGCTTATCGGGAGCAATCAGCCCCAGCATTTT
TRBJ2-7 TRBV2 . TRBD2 CASTRLAGKSEQYF TGTGCCAGCACCCGACTAGCGGGGAAGTCCGAGCAGTACTTC
TRBJ2-3 TRBV20-1 . TRBD2 CSARERGSLDTQYF TGCAGTGCTAGAGAGCGGGGGAGTTTAGATACGCAGTATTTT
TRBJ2-1 TRBV19 . . CASTVGGLFNEQFF TGTGCCAGTACCGTCGGGGGGCTTTTCAATGAGCAGTTCTTC
TRBJ1-2 TRBV7-2 . TRBD1 CASSPIGTGNYGYTF TGTGCCAGCAGCCCAATCGGGACAGGGAACTATGGCTACACCTTC
TRBJ2-1 TRBV6-4 many TRBD2 CASSDSGGTNEQFF TGTGCCAGCAGTGACAGCGGGGGGACCAATGAGCAGTTCTTC